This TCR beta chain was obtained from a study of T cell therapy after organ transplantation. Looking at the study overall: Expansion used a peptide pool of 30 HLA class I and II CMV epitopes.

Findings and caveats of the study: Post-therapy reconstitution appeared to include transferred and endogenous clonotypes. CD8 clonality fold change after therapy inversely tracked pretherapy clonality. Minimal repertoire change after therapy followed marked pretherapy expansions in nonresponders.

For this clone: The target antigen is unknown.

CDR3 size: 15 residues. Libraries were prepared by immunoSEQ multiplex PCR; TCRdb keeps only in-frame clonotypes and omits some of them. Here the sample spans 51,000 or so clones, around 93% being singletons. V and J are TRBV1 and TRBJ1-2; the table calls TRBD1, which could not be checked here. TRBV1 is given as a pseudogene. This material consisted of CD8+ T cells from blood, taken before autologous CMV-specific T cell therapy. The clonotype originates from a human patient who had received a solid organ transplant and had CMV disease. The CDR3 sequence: CTSSHRRDSRYGYTF. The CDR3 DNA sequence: TGCACCAGCAGCCACCGCCGGGACAGCCGCTATGGCTACACCTTC.